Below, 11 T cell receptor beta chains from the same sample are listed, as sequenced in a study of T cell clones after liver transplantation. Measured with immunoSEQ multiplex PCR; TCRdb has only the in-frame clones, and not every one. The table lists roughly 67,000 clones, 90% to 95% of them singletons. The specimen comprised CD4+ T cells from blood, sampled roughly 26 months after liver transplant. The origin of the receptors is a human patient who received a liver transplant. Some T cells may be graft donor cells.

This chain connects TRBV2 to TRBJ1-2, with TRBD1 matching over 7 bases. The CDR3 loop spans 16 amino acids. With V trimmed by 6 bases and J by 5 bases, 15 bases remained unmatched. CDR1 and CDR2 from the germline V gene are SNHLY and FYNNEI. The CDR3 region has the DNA TGTGCCAGCAGAGCTGGGGGGTACAGGGGAACGTATGGCTACACCTTC. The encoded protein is CASRAGGYRGTYGYTF.

This chain's CDR3 is CASSVNGVLRAGYTF. CDR3 nucleotides: TGTGCCAGCAGCGTAAATGGTGTTCTTAGGGCCGGCTACACCTTC. The genes are TRBV9 and TRBJ1-2; D uncertain. Germline V CDR1 and CDR2: SGDLS, YYNGEE. Trimming cost V 1 base and J 8 bases, with 18 bases left between them. The CDR3 has 15 amino acids.

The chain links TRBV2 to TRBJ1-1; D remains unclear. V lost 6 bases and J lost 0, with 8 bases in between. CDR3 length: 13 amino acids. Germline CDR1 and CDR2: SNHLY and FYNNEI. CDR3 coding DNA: TGTGCCAGCAGCCAGCTCATGAACACTGAAGCTTTCTTT. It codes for CASSQLMNTEAFF.

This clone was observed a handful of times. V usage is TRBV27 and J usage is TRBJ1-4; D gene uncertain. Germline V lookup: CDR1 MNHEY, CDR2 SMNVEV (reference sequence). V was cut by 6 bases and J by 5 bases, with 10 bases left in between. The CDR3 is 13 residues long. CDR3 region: CASRRHDNEKLFF. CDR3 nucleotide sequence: TGTGCCAGCAGGCGGCACGACAATGAAAAACTGTTTTTT.

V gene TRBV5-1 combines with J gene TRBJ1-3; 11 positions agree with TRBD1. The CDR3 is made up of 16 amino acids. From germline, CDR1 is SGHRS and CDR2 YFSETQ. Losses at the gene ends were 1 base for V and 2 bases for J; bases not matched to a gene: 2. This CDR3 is CASSLQGQGAGNTIYF. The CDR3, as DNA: TGCGCCAGCAGCTTGCAGGGACAGGGGGCTGGAAACACCATATATTTT. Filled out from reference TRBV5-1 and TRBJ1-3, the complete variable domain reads KAGVTQTPRYLIKTRGQQVTLSCSPISGHRSVSWYQQTPGQGLQFLFEYFSETQRNKGNFPGRFSGRQFSNSRSEMNVSTLELGDSALYLCASSLQGQGAGNTIYFGEGSWLTVV.

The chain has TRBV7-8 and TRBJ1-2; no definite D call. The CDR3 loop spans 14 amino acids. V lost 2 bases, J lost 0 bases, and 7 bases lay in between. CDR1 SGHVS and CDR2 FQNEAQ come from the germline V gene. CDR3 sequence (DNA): TGTGCCAGCAGCTTATGGAAGTCTAACTATGGCTACACCTTC. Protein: CASSLWKSNYGYTF.

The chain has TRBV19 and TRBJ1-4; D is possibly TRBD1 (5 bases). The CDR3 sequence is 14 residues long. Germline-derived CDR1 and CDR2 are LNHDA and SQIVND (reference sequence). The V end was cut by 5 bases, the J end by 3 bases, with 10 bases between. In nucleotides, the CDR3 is TGTGCCAGTAGTCCCAGGGCCTCTAATGAAAAACTGTTTTTT. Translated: CASSPRASNEKLFF.

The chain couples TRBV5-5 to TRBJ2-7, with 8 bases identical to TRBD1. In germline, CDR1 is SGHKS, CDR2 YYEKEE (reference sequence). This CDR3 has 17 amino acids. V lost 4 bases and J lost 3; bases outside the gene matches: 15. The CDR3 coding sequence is TGTGCCAGCAGCCAGACGGGGGCAGGGGGCCCGAGCTACGAGCAGTACTTC. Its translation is CASSQTGAGGPSYEQYF.

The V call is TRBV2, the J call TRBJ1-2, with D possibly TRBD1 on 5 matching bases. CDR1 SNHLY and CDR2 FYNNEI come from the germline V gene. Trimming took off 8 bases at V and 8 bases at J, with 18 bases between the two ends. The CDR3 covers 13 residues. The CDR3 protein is CASDMGLNWGYTF. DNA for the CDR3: TGTGCCAGCGATATGGGACTAAACTGGGGCTACACCTTC.

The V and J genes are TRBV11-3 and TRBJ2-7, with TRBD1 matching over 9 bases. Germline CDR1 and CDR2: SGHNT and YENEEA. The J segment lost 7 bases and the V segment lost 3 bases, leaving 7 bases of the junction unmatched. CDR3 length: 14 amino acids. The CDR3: CASSFPGQGREQYF. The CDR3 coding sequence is TGTGCCAGCAGCTTCCCGGGACAGGGCAGGGAGCAGTACTTC.

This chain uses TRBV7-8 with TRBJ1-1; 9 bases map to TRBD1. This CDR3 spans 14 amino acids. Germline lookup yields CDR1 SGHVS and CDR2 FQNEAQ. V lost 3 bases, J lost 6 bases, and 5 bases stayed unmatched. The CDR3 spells CASSFMGQGSEAFF. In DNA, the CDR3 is TGTGCCAGCAGCTTCATGGGACAGGGCTCTGAAGCTTTCTTT.